What follows is one T cell receptor (beta chain) and its context. The sample contains more than one DNA sequence encoding this CDR3. As handled by the study authors: Nucleated cell number was recorded as an estimate derived from reference gene primer amplification. Generated by immunoSEQ multiplex PCR, the TCRdb table keeps only in-frame clones and is missing some. V, J and clone size are taken as reported in that table, and D and trimming were inferred from the DNA itself. This table has around 170,000 clones, nearly 90% appearing once. These data come from a study of blood T cell repertoires in COVID-19. Across the whole study: Italy, Spain and the United States were the sources of the convalescent and acute COVID-19 samples. T cells, B-cell-depleted T cells, or PBMCs supplied cDNA or gDNA.

The length of the CDR3 is 13 residues. V lost 6 bases to trimming and J lost 1 base, with 9 bases between them. CDR1 is MNHEY and CDR2 is SVGAGI in the germline V gene. This TCR derives from a man aged 18 to 29 who had recovered from COVID-19. The source material was peripheral blood. The V call is TRBV6-5, the J call TRBJ2-5; D might be TRBD2 (5 bases). As DNA, the CDR3 is TGTGCCAGCAGGTCCAGCGGCCAAGAGACCCAGTACTTC. Its translation is CASRSSGQETQYF.